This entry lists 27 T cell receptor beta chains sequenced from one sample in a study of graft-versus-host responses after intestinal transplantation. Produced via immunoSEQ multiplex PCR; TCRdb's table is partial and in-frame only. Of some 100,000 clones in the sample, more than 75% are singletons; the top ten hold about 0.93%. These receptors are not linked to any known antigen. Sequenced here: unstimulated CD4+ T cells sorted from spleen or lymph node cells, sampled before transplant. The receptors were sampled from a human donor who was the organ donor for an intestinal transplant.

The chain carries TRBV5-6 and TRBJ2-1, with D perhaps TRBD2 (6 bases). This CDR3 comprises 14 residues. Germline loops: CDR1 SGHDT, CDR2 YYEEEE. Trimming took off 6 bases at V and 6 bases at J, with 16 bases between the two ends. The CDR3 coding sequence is TGTGCCAGCAACCCTGGGAGGTTGGGCAATGAGCAGTTCTTC. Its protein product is CASNPGRLGNEQFF.

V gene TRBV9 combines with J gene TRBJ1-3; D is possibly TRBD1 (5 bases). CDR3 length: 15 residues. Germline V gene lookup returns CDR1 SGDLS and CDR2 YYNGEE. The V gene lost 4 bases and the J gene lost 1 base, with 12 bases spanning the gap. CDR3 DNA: TGTGCCAGCAGCATATCGACAGAGTCTGGAAACACCATATATTTT. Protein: CASSISTESGNTIYF.

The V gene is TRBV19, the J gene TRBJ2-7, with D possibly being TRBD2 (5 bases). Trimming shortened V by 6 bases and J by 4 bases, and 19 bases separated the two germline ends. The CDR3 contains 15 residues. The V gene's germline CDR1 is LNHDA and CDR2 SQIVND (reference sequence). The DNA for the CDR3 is TGTGCCAGTAGGGCGGGTCACTCTACAATTTACGAGCAGTACTTC. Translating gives CASRAGHSTIYEQYF.

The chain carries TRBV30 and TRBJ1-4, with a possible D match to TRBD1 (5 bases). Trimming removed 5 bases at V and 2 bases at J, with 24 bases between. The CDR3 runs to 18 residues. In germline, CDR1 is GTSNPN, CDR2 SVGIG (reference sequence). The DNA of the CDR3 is TGTGCCTGGGGATTCGACAGTCTTCCTCGGTCGACTAATGAAAAACTGTTTTTT. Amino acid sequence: CAWGFDSLPRSTNEKLFF.

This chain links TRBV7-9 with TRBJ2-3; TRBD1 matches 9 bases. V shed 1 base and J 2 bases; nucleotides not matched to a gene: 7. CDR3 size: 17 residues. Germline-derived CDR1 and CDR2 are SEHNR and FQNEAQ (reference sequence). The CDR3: CASSLGLQGANTDTQYF. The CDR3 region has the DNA TGTGCCAGCAGCTTAGGGTTACAGGGGGCGAACACAGATACGCAGTATTTT.

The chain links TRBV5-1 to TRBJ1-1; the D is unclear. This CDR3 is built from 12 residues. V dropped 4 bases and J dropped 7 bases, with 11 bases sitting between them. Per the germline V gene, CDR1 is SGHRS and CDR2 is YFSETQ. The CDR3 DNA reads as TGCGCCAGCAGCATGGGGAGCAGTGAAGCTTTCTTT. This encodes CASSMGSSEAFF.

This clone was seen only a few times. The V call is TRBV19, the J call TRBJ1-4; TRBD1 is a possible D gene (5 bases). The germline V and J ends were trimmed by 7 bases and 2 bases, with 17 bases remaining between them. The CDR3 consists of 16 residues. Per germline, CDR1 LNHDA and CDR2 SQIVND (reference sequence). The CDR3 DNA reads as TGTGCCAGTAAGGGGACTGACAGAAAGACTAATGAAAAACTGTTTTTT. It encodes CASKGTDRKTNEKLFF.

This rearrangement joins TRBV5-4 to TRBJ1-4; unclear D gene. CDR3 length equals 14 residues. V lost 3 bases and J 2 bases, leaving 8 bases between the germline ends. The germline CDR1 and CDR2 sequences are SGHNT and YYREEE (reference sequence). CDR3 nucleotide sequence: TGTGCCAGCAGCTCCATGAGCACTAATGAAAAACTGTTTTTT. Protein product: CASSSMSTNEKLFF.

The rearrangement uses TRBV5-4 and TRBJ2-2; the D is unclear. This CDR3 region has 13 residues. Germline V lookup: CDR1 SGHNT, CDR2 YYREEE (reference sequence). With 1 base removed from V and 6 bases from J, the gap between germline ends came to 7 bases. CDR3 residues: CASSLFSAGELFF. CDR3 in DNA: TGTGCCAGCAGCTTGTTTTCGGCCGGGGAGCTGTTTTTT.

The CDR3 region has the DNA TGCGCCAGCAGCTTCCGAGAGACCCAGTACTTC. This translates into CASSFRETQYF. This chain uses TRBV5-1 with TRBJ2-5; D gene ambiguous. Trimming removed 2 bases at V and 4 bases at J, with 3 bases between. The V gene's germline CDR1 is SGHRS and CDR2 YFSETQ. CDR3 size: 11 residues.

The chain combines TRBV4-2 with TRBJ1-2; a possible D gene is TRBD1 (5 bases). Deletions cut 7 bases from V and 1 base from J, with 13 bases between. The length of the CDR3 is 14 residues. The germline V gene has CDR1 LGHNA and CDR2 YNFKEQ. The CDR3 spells CASTPGPNNYGYTF. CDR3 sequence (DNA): TGTGCCAGCACCCCAGGGCCAAATAACTATGGCTACACCTTC.

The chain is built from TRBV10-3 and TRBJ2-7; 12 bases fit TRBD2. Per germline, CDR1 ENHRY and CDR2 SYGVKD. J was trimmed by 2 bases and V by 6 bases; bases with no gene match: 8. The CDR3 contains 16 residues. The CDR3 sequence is CAISPTSGGHTYEQYF. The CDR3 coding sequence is TGTGCCATCAGCCCTACTAGCGGGGGGCACACCTACGAGCAGTACTTC.

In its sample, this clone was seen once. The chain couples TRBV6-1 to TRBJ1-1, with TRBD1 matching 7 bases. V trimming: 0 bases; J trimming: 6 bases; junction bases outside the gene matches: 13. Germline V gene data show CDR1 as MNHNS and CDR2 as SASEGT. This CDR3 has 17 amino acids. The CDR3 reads CASSEAYRVGGPPEAFF. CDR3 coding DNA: TGTGCCAGCAGTGAAGCGTATCGCGTAGGGGGCCCGCCTGAAGCTTTCTTT.

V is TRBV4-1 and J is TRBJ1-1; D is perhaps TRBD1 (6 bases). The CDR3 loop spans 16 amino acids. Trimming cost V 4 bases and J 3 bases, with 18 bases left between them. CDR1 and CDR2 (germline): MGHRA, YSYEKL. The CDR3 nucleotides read TGCGCCAGCAGCCTAGATTTATATGGGGGGCACACTGAAGCTTTCTTT. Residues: CASSLDLYGGHTEAFF.

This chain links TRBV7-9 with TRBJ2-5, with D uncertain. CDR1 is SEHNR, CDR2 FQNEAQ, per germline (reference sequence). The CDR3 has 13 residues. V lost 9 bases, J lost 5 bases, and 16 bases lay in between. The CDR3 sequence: CASINSPQETQYF. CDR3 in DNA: TGTGCCAGTATCAATTCCCCCCAGGAGACCCAGTACTTC.

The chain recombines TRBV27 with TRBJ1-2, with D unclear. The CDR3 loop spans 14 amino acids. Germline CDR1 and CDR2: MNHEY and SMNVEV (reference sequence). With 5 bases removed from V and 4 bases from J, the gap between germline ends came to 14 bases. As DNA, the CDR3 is TGTGCCAGCAGTGCTTACAAGAGTGGCTATGGCTACACCTTC. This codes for CASSAYKSGYGYTF.

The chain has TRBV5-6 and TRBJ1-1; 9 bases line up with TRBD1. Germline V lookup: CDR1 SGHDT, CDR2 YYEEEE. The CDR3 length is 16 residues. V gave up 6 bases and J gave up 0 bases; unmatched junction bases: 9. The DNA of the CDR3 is TGTGCCAGCACGCGACAGGGGGTAGCCATGAACACTGAAGCTTTCTTT. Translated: CASTRQGVAMNTEAFF.

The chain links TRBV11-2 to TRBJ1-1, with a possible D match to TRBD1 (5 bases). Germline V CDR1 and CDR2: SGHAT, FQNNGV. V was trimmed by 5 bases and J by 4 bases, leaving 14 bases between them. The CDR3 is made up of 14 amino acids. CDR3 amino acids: CASSHSPGTTEAFF. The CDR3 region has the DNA TGTGCCAGCAGCCACTCCCCGGGGACCACTGAAGCTTTCTTT.

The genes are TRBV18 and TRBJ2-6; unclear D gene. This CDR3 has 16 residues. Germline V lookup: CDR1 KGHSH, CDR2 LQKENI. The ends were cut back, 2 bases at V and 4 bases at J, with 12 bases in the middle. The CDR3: CASSPSRASGANVLTF. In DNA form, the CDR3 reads TGTGCCAGCTCACCATCACGGGCATCCGGGGCCAACGTCCTGACTTTC.

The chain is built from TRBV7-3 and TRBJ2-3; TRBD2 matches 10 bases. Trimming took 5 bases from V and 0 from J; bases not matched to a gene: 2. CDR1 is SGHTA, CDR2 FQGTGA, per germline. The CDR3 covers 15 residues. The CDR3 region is CASSVTSGSTDTQYF. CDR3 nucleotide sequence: TGTGCCAGCAGCGTGACTAGCGGGAGCACAGATACGCAGTATTTT.

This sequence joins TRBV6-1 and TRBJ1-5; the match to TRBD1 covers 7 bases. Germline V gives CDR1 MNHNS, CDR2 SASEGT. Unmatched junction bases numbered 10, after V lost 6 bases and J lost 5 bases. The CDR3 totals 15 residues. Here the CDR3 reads CASSIDRALYQPQHF. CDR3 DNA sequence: TGTGCCAGCAGCATAGACAGGGCCCTCTATCAGCCCCAGCATTTT.

In DNA, the CDR3 is TGTGCCAGCACCCCCCTCACCTGGCGCGAGCAGTACTTC. It yields the protein CASTPLTWREQYF. The V call is TRBV6-1, the J call TRBJ2-7; D gene uncertain. Trimming took off 7 bases at V and 6 bases at J, with 16 bases between the two ends. Germline loops: CDR1 MNHNS, CDR2 SASEGT. This CDR3 contains 13 residues.

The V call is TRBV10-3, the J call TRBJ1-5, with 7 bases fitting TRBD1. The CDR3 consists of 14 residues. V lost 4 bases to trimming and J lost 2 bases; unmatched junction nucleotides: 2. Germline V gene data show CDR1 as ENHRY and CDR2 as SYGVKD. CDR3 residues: CAISGGGGNQPQHF. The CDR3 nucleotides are TGTGCCATCAGTGGAGGGGGCGGCAATCAGCCCCAGCATTTT.

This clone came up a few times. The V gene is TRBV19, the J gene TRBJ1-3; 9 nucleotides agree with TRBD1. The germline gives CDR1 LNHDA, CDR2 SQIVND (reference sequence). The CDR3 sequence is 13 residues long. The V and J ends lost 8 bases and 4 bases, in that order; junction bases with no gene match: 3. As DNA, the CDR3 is TGTGCCAGTCGGGACAGGGCCGGAAACACCATATATTTT. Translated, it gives CASRDRAGNTIYF. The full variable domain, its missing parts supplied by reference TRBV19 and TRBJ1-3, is DGGITQSPKYLFRKEGQNVTLSCEQNLNHDAMYWYRQDPGQGLRLIYYSQIVNDFQKGDIAEGYSVSREKKESFPLTVTSAQKNPTAFYLCASRDRAGNTIYFGEGSWLTVV.

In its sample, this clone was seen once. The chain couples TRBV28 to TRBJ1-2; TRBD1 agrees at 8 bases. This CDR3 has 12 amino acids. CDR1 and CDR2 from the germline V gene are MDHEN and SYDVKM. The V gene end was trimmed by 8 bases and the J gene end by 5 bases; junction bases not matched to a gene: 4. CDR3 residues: CASSGGVYGYTF. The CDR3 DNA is TGTGCCAGCTCAGGGGGCGTATATGGCTACACCTTC.

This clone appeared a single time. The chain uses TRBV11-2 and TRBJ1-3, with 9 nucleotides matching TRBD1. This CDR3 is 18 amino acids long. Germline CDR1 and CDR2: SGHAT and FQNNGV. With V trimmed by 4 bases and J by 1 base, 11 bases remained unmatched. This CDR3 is CASSSRDRVWESGNTIYF. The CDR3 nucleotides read TGTGCCAGCAGCTCTCGGGACAGGGTTTGGGAGTCTGGAAACACCATATATTTT.

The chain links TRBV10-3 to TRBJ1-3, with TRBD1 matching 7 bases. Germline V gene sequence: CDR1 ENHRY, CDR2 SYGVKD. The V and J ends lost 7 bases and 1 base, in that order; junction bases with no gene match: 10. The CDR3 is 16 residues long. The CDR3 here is CAITPGQLRSGNTIYF. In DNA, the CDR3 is TGTGCCATCACACCGGGACAGCTCCGTTCTGGAAACACCATATATTTT.